This T cell receptor (beta chain) was retrieved from a study of blood T cell repertoires in COVID-19 (dated by TCRdb to about 2020). Regarding the research as a whole: Samples covering the acute and convalescent phases of COVID-19 were provided by collaborators in the United States, Italy and Spain. The material from the prospective study consisted of cDNA or gDNA derived from T cells, B-cell-depleted T cells, or PBMCs. Subjects who had been exposed to COVID-19, were actively infected with it, or had recovered from it provided the deeply sampled blood TCRbeta repertoires that made up the dataset. The repertoires were made available in a free public database intended to serve as a resource for research on the immune response to SARS-CoV-2. The samples were drawn from the first 160 participants of the ongoing ImmuneRACE study and from 950 to 1,500 subjects provided by 6 global collaborators. Nearly every sample came with metadata listing a de-identified subject ID, COVID-19 status, age in years and sex. HLA class I and class II types, where available, came from metadata supplied by the sample provider rather than from assay-based typing. Study-level results and caveats: The quantity of clinical and demographic metadata differed by source and by participant and was supplied without curation.

TCRbeta CDR3 regions were amplified from genomic DNA using the immunoSEQ Assay, a bias-controlled multiplex PCR. The authors processed their data as follows. Within the assay, amplification of reference gene primers was used to estimate how many nucleated cells each sample contained. To quantify the absolute abundance of each unique TCRbeta CDR3 rearrangement, sequence reads were collapsed and filtered. Productive Simpson clonality was computed per sample as the square root of Simpson's diversity index over productive rearrangements. TCRdb holds this immuneACCESS table with in-frame rearrangements only. Some clones are missing; in checked studies, unresolved V genes explain under half, and the rest has no known cause. Clone size and V and J calls were adopted from that table, with D and trimming inferred from the DNA. In this sample the table shows about 430,000 clones, approximately 90% of which occur a single time. The ten most abundant clones make up 0.7% to 0.85% of the sample.

Concerning this clone: It lacks a known antigen. No qualities accompany the bases; no much larger clone lies one base away.

One collaborating source in Seattle enrolled patients during active infection and followed them longitudinally through the course of disease. Whole blood was collected in K2EDTA tubes by collaborating institutions according to the institutions' own protocols. Collaborator samples were shipped for TCRbeta analysis as frozen whole blood, isolated PBMCs, or DNA extracted from either sample type. Sequenced sample: peripheral blood. The receptor was derived from a young man with COVID-19, enrolled during active disease.

The DNA sequence is given as TGTGCCAGCAGCTTATTTGTGGGGAGCGCACAAGAGACCCAGTACTTC. Its translation reads: CASSLFVGSAQETQYF. This receptor chain uses TRBV7-8 and TRBJ2-5, and the D gene may be TRBD2, 5 bases matching. The germline V gene gives CDR1 as SGHVS and CDR2 as FQNEAQ. The trim is 2 bases for V and 2 bases for J, with a gap of 15 bases between the germline ends. The CDR3 covers 16 residues, taking in both the cysteine and the phenylalanine. The retained sequence is limited to the CDR3, 48 bases, with the frame set at the first base.